These 23 T cell receptor beta chains originate from one sample sequenced in a study of blood T cell repertoires in COVID-19. TCRdb keeps only in-frame clones here, not all; method: immunoSEQ multiplex PCR. The table has roughly 140,000 clones, 85% seen once. Specimen: peripheral blood. Receptor source: a man in his fifties with acute or convalescent COVID-19.

The rearrangement uses TRBV3-1 (or the pseudogene TRBV3-2) and TRBJ2-1; 10 positions agree with TRBD2. V shed 4 bases and J 5 bases; nucleotides not matched to a gene: 14. There are 18 residues in the CDR3. From germline, CDR1 is LGHDT and CDR2 YNNKEL (reference sequence). The CDR3: CASSRFTGTSAGHNEQFF. CDR3 coding DNA: TGTGCCAGCAGCCGCTTCACCGGGACTAGCGCGGGGCACAATGAGCAGTTCTTC.

The CDR3 DNA reads as TGCGCCAGCAGCCACGACAGGGGACTCAACTATGGCTACACCTTC. Amino acids: CASSHDRGLNYGYTF. The rearrangement joins TRBV4-1 to TRBJ1-2; TRBD1 aligns across 8 bases. Germline V gene lookup returns CDR1 MGHRA and CDR2 YSYEKL. This CDR3 is built from 15 residues. The junction had 5 bases not matched to a gene; V was cut back by 3 bases and J by 2 bases.

The CDR3 nucleotides read TGTGCCAGCAGCCCAACAGGACAGGGGGCTCCTAATGAAAAACTGTTTTTT. As protein: CASSPTGQGAPNEKLFF. The gene calls are TRBV5-6 and TRBJ1-4, with 11 bases matching TRBD1. Germline V gene data show CDR1 as SGHDT and CDR2 as YYEEEE. The V gene end was trimmed by 4 bases and the J gene end by 3 bases; junction bases not matched to a gene: 8. The CDR3 is 17 residues long.

This chain joins TRBV28 and TRBJ1-5; no firm D call. The CDR3 loop spans 12 amino acids. V was cut by 6 bases and J by 4 bases, with 7 bases left in between. Germline CDR1 reads MDHEN; CDR2 reads SYDVKM. Here the CDR3 DNA reads TGTGCCAGCAGCTCCGGGAATCAGCCCCAGCATTTT. Protein: CASSSGNQPQHF.

V gene TRBV14 combines with J gene TRBJ2-1; TRBD2 matches at 7 bases. Germline trimming cut 4 bases from V and 0 bases from J; bases unmatched to any gene: 9. The CDR3 runs to 17 residues. Germline lookup yields CDR1 SGHDN and CDR2 FVKESK. The CDR3 is CASSLLRGSSSYNEQFF. The CDR3 DNA reads as TGTGCCAGCAGCCTTCTGCGGGGGTCCAGCTCCTACAATGAGCAGTTCTTC.

This rearrangement joins TRBV6-5 to TRBJ1-1, with D unclear. This CDR3 spans 14 amino acids. Germline lookup yields CDR1 MNHEY and CDR2 SVGAGI. The germline V and J ends were trimmed by 0 bases and 7 bases, with 12 bases remaining between them. CDR3 in amino acids: CASSYSPGSFEAFF. CDR3 nucleotide sequence: TGTGCCAGCAGTTACTCTCCCGGGAGTTTTGAAGCTTTCTTT.

The chain couples TRBV7-9 to TRBJ2-1; 10 nucleotides line up with TRBD2. CDR3 length: 17 residues. Germline trimming cut 6 bases from V and 2 bases from J; bases unmatched to any gene: 10. Germline values: CDR1 SEHNR, CDR2 FQNEAQ (reference sequence). For the CDR3, the DNA is TGTGCCAGCAGTCCCCACTGGACTAGCGGTGCCTACAATGAGCAGTTCTTC. Translation gives CASSPHWTSGAYNEQFF.

This clone appeared a few times. The V gene is TRBV11-2, the J gene TRBJ2-3, with D possibly matching TRBD1 (5 bases). The V gene's germline CDR1 is SGHAT and CDR2 FQNNGV. This CDR3 region has 14 residues. The V end was cut by 0 bases, the J end by 4 bases, with 8 bases between. CDR3 residues: CASSLDRVADTQYF. The CDR3 DNA is TGTGCCAGCAGCTTAGACAGGGTGGCAGATACGCAGTATTTT. The whole variable domain, remainder taken from reference TRBV11-2 and TRBJ2-3, is EAGVAQSPRYKIIEKRQSVAFWCNPISGHATLYWYQQILGQGPKLLIQFQNNGVVDDSQLPKDRFSAERLKGVDSTLKIQPAKLEDSAVYLCASSLDRVADTQYFGPGTRLTVL.

The chain is built from TRBV27 and TRBJ1-5, with 7 bases fitting TRBD1. In germline, CDR1 is MNHEY, CDR2 SMNVEV (reference sequence). This CDR3 contains 14 residues. Losses at the gene ends were 5 bases for V and 4 bases for J; bases not matched to a gene: 5. The CDR3 DNA follows: TGTGCCAGCAGTATCCGACAGGGAAATCAGCCCCAGCATTTT. This encodes CASSIRQGNQPQHF.

The rearrangement joins TRBV9 to TRBJ1-4; D unresolved. Germline CDR1 reads SGDLS; CDR2 reads YYNGEE. The CDR3 has 15 residues. V lost 0 bases, J lost 4 bases, and 10 bases lay in between. CDR3 protein: CASSVVGGVNEKLFF. Here the CDR3 DNA reads TGTGCCAGCAGCGTAGTGGGCGGGGTTAATGAAAAACTGTTTTTT.

About this clone itself: Other nucleotide sequences in the sample specify the same CDR3. The chain links TRBV3-1 (or the pseudogene TRBV3-2) to TRBJ2-3; 7 positions match TRBD2. V lost 4 bases, J lost 3 bases, and 1 base stayed unmatched. Germline V lookup: CDR1 LGHDT, CDR2 YNNKEL (reference sequence). The length of the CDR3 is 13 residues. The DNA for the CDR3 is TGTGCCAGCAGCCCGCGGGGGACAGATACGCAGTATTTT. Protein product: CASSPRGTDTQYF.

The chain uses TRBV5-1 and TRBJ2-3; 14 bases line up with TRBD2. The CDR3 consists of 22 residues. The V gene's germline CDR1 is SGHRS and CDR2 YFSETQ. J was trimmed by 1 base and V by 4 bases; bases with no gene match: 20. The CDR3 here is CASSLRGQGSPGLAGGTDTQYF. In DNA, the CDR3 is TGCGCCAGCAGCCTGAGGGGACAGGGCTCACCGGGACTAGCGGGAGGCACAGATACGCAGTATTTT.

This clone was counted a few times. The V call is TRBV12-3 or TRBV12-4, the J call TRBJ2-7, with D uncertain. The CDR3 runs 12 residues. V lost 5 bases to trimming and J lost 1 base, with 6 bases between them. This CDR3 reads CASSTESYEQYF. The CDR3 DNA sequence: TGTGCCAGCAGTACAGAGTCCTACGAGCAGTACTTC.

V gene TRBV19 combines with J gene TRBJ2-1; D is possibly TRBD1 (5 bases). The germline V and J ends were trimmed by 6 bases and 3 bases, with 15 bases remaining between them. The CDR3 sequence is 15 residues long. The V gene's germline CDR1 is LNHDA and CDR2 SQIVND (reference sequence). The chain's CDR3 is CASSSGRALYNEQFF. Written as DNA, the CDR3 is TGTGCCAGTAGCTCTGGCAGGGCCCTCTACAATGAGCAGTTCTTC. The variable domain in full, completed from reference TRBV19 and TRBJ2-1, reads DGGITQSPKYLFRKEGQNVTLSCEQNLNHDAMYWYRQDPGQGLRLIYYSQIVNDFQKGDIAEGYSVSREKKESFPLTVTSAQKNPTAFYLCASSSGRALYNEQFFGPGTRLTVL.

The chain combines TRBV6-1 with TRBJ1-5; 7 bases line up with TRBD1. CDR3 length: 17 amino acids. CDR1 and CDR2 (germline): MNHNS, SASEGT. V was pared by 1 base and J by 4 bases, with 10 bases of the junction left unmatched. CDR3 DNA sequence: TGTGCCAGCAGTGAAGTTTCCATGACAGGGTCTAATCAGCCCCAGCATTTT. Amino acids: CASSEVSMTGSNQPQHF.

The CDR3 reads CASSAQGLNQPQHF. The CDR3 DNA reads as TGTGCCAGTAGTGCACAGGGTTTGAATCAGCCCCAGCATTTT. The chain recombines TRBV19 with TRBJ1-5; possibly TRBD1 for D (6 bases). Germline lookup yields CDR1 LNHDA and CDR2 SQIVND (reference sequence). The length of the CDR3 is 14 residues. Trimming removed 5 bases at V and 4 bases at J, with 12 bases between. Full variable domain (remainder filled in from reference TRBV19 and TRBJ1-5): DGGITQSPKYLFRKEGQNVTLSCEQNLNHDAMYWYRQDPGQGLRLIYYSQIVNDFQKGDIAEGYSVSREKKESFPLTVTSAQKNPTAFYLCASSAQGLNQPQHFGDGTRLSIL.

The chain links TRBV4-2 to TRBJ2-5; 7 bases agree with TRBD1. The CDR3 runs 17 residues. The junction had 12 bases not matched to a gene; V was cut back by 0 bases and J by 5 bases. Germline values: CDR1 LGHNA, CDR2 YNFKEQ. CDR3 sequence reads: CASSQDADRDPRETQYF. CDR3 in DNA: TGTGCCAGCAGCCAAGACGCTGACAGGGACCCTAGGGAGACCCAGTACTTC.

The chain uses TRBV10-3 and TRBJ1-5, with a tentative D call TRBD1 (5 bases). This CDR3 is 13 amino acids long. Trimming left V 4 bases short and J 7 bases short, with 11 bases between. Germline values: CDR1 ENHRY, CDR2 SYGVKD. The CDR3 protein is CAISAGARQPQHF. Written as DNA, the CDR3 is TGTGCCATCAGTGCTGGGGCTAGGCAGCCCCAGCATTTT.

The genes are TRBV5-1 and TRBJ2-5, with D possibly matching TRBD1 (5 bases). This CDR3 has 15 amino acids. From germline, CDR1 is SGHRS and CDR2 YFSETQ. The V gene lost 0 bases and the J gene lost 1 base, with 10 bases spanning the gap. CDR3 in amino acids: CASSLAAGFQETQYF. For the CDR3, the DNA is TGCGCCAGCAGCTTGGCCGCAGGGTTCCAAGAGACCCAGTACTTC. Based on the CDR3 plus reference TRBV5-1 and TRBJ2-5, the full variable domain is KAGVTQTPRYLIKTRGQQVTLSCSPISGHRSVSWYQQTPGQGLQFLFEYFSETQRNKGNFPGRFSGRQFSNSRSEMNVSTLELGDSALYLCASSLAAGFQETQYFGPGTRLLVL.

The chain carries TRBV6-6 and TRBJ1-2; 7 bases fit TRBD1. The V segment lost 8 bases and the J segment 0 bases; nucleotides outside the gene matches: 6. CDR1 and CDR2 (germline): MNHNY, SVGAGI (reference sequence). The CDR3 covers 14 residues. This CDR3 is CASYLGTANYGYTF. The CDR3 region has the DNA TGTGCCAGCTATCTAGGGACAGCTAACTATGGCTACACCTTC.

The chain has TRBV7-9 and TRBJ2-1, with TRBD2 as a possible D gene (5 bases). V lost 1 base and J 2 bases, leaving 6 bases between the germline ends. CDR1 and CDR2 (germline): SEHNR, FQNEAQ (reference sequence). The CDR3 has 14 amino acids. The CDR3 protein is CASSLGEPYNEQFF. The CDR3, as DNA: TGTGCCAGCAGCTTAGGGGAGCCCTACAATGAGCAGTTCTTC.

The chain recombines TRBV27 with TRBJ1-4; D gene unclear. The CDR3 sequence is 14 residues long. Trimming left V 3 bases short and J 9 bases short, with 14 bases between. Germline CDR1 reads MNHEY; CDR2 reads SMNVEV (reference sequence). CDR3 in amino acids: CASSLGPPGKKLFF. CDR3 DNA sequence: TGTGCCAGCAGTTTGGGCCCTCCGGGGAAAAAACTGTTTTTT.

The chain carries TRBV11-2 and TRBJ2-7; 9 bases are shared with TRBD2. Germline V gene data show CDR1 as SGHAT and CDR2 as FQNNGV. The J segment lost 3 bases and the V segment lost 1 base, leaving 1 base of the junction unmatched. The CDR3 totals 14 residues. CDR3 sequence reads: CASSLGSGSYEQYF. The CDR3 region has the DNA TGTGCCAGCAGCTTAGGTAGCGGGAGCTACGAGCAGTACTTC.